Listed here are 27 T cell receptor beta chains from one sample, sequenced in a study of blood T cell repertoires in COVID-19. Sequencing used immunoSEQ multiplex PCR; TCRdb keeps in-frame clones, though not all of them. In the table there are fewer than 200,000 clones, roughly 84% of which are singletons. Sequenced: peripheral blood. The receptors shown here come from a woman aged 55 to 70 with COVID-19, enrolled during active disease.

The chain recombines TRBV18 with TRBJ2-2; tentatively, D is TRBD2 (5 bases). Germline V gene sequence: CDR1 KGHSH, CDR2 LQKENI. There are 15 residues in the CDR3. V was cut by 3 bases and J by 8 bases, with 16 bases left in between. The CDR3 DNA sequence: TGTGCCAGCTCACCTTCCGTCGAGGGTCTAGGGGAGCTGTTTTTT. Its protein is CASSPSVEGLGELFF.

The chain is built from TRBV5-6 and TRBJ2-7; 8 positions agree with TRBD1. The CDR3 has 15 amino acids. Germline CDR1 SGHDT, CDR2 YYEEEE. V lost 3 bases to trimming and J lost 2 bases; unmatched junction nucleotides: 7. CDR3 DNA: TGTGCCAGCAGCTCGGACAGGGCCGGAGCCTACGAGCAGTACGTC. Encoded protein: CASSSDRAGAYEQYV.

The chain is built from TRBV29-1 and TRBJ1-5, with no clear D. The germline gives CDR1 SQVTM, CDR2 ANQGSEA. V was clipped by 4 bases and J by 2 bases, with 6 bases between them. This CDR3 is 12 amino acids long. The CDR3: CSVVNGNQPQHF. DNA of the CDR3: TGCAGCGTTGTAAATGGCAATCAGCCCCAGCATTTT.

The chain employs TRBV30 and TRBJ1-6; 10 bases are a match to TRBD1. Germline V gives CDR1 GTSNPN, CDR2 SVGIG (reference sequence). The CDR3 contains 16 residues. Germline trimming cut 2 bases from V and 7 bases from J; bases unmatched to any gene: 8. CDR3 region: CAWSTRQGAGNSPLHF. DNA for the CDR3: TGTGCCTGGAGTACACGACAGGGGGCGGGGAATTCACCCCTCCACTTT. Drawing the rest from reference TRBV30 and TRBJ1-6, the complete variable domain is SQTIHQWPATLVQPVGSPLSLECTVEGTSNPNLYWYRQAAGRGLQLLFYSVGIGQISSEVPQNLSASRPQDRQFILSSKKLLLSDSGFYLCAWSTRQGAGNSPLHFGNGTRLTVT.

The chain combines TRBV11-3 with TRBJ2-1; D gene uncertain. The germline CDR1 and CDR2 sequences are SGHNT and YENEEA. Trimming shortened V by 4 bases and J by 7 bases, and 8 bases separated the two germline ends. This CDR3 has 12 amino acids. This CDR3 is CASSSNLNEQFF. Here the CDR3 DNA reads TGTGCCAGCAGCTCTAATTTAAATGAGCAGTTCTTC.

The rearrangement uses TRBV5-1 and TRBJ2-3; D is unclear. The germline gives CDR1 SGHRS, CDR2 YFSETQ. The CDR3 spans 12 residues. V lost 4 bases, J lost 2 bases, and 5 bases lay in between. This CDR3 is CASSQNTDTQYF. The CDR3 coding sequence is TGCGCCAGCAGCCAAAACACAGATACGCAGTATTTT.

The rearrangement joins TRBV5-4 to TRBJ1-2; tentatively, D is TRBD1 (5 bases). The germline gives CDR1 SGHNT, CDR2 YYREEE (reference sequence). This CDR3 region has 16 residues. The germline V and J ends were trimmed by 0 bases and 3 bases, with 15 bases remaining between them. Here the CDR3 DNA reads TGTGCCAGCAGCTTGGCCCTGGGGCTTGGGGACTATGGCTACACCTTC. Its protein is CASSLALGLGDYGYTF.

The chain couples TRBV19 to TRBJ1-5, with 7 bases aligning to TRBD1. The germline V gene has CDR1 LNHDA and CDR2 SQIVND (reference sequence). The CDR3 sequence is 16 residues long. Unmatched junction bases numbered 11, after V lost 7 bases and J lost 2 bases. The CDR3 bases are TGTGCCAGTACTGGCCGAGGGGACAGACGCAATCAGCCCCAGCATTTT. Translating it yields CASTGRGDRRNQPQHF.

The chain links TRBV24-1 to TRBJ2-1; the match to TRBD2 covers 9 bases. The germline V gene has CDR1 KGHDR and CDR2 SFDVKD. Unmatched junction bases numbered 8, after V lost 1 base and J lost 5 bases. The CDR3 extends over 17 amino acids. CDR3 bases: TGTGCCACCAGTGATTTACGTGGGACTAGCCGAAACAATGAGCAGTTCTTC. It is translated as CATSDLRGTSRNNEQFF.

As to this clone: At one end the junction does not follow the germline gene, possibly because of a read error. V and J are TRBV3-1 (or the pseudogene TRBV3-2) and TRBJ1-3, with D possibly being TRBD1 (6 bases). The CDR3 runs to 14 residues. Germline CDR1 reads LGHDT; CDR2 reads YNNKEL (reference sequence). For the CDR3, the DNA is TGTGCCAGCACCCAACAGGGTATTAGAAACACCATATATTTT. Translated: CASTQQGIRNTIYF.

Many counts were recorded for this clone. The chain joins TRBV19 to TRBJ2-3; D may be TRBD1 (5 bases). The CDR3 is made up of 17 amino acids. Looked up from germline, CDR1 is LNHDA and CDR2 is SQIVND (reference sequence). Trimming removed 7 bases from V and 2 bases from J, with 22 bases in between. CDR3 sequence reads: CASTPAGRIVLTDTQYF. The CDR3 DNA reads TGTGCCAGTACCCCCGCAGGGCGAATCGTTCTCACAGATACGCAGTATTTT.

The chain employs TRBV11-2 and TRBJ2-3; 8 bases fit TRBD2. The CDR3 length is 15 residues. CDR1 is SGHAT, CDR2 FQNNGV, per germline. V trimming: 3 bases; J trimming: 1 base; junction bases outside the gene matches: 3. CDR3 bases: TGTGCCAGCAGCTTTAGCGGGGAGCGCACAGATACGCAGTATTTT. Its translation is CASSFSGERTDTQYF. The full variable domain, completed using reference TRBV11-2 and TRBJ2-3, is EAGVAQSPRYKIIEKRQSVAFWCNPISGHATLYWYQQILGQGPKLLIQFQNNGVVDDSQLPKDRFSAERLKGVDSTLKIQPAKLEDSAVYLCASSFSGERTDTQYFGPGTRLTVL.

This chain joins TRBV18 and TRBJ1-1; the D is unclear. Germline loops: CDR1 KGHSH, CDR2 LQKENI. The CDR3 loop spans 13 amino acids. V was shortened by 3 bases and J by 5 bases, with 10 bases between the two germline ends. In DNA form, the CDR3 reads TGTGCCAGCTCACCCCCGGTACGGACTGAAGCTTTCTTT. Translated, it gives CASSPPVRTEAFF.

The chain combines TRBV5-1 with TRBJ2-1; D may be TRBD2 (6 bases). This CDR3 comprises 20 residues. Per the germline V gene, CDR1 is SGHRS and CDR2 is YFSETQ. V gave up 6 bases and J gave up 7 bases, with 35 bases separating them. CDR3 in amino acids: CASNRGFPRVTSTSLNEQFF. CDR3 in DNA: TGCGCCAGCAATAGAGGATTCCCCAGAGTCACTAGTACTAGCTTAAATGAGCAGTTCTTC.

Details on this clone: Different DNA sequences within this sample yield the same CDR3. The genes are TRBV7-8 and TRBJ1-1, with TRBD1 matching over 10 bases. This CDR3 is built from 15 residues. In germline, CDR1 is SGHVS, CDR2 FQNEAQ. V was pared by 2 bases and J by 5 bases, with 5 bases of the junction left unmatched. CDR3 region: CASSLLGQGGTEAFF. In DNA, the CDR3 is TGTGCCAGCAGCTTATTAGGACAGGGGGGAACTGAAGCTTTCTTT.

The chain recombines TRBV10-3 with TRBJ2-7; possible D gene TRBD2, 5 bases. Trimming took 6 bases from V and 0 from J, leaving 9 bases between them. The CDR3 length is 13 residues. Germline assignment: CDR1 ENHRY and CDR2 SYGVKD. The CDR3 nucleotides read TGTGCCATCAGCCCCGGGGTCTCCTACGAGCAGTACGTC. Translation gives CAISPGVSYEQYV.

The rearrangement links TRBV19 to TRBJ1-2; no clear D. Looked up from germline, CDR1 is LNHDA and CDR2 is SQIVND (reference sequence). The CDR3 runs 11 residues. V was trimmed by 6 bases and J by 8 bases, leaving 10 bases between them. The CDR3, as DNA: TGTGCCAGTAGAGCGGGAATAGGCTACACCTTC. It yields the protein CASRAGIGYTF.

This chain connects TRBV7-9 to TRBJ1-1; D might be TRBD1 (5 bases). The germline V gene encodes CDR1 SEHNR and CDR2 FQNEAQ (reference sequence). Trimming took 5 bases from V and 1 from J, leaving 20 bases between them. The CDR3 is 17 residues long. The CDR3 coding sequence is TGTGCCAGCAGCCCCGCGCGTGAATGGGGCTCGAACACTGAAGCTTTCTTT. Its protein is CASSPAREWGSNTEAFF.

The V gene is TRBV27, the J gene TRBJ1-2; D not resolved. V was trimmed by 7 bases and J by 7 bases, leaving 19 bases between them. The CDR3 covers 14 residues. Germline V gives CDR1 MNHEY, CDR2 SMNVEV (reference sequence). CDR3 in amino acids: CASKAGNRVGGYTF. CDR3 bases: TGTGCCAGCAAGGCGGGGAACCGGGTTGGTGGCTACACCTTC.

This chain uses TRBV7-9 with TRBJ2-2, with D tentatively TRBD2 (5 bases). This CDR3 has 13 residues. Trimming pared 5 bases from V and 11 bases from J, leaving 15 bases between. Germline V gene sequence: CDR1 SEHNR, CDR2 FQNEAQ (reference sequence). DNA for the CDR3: TGTGCCAGCAGCCCCAGACTAACCACAGAGCTGTTTTTT. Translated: CASSPRLTTELFF.

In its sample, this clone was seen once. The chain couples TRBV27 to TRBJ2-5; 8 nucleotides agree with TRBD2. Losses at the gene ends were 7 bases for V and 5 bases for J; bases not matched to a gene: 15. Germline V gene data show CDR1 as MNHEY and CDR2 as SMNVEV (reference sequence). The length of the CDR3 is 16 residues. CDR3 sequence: CASTSFSGAIRETQYF. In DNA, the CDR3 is TGTGCCAGCACTTCCTTTAGCGGGGCTATAAGGGAGACCCAGTACTTC.

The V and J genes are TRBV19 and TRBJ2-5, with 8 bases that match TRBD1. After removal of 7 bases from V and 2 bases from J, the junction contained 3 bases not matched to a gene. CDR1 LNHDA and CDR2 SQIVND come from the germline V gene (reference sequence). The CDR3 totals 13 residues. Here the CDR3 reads CASNTGGQETQYF. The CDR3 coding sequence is TGTGCCAGTAATACAGGGGGGCAAGAGACCCAGTACTTC.

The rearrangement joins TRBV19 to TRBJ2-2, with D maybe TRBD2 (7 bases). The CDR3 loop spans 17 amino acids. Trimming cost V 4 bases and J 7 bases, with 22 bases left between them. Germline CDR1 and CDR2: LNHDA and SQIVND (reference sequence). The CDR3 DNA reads TGTGCCAGTAGTAGGACAGCGGGACGACTCTTGGGCGGGGAGCTGTTTTTT. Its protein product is CASSRTAGRLLGGELFF.

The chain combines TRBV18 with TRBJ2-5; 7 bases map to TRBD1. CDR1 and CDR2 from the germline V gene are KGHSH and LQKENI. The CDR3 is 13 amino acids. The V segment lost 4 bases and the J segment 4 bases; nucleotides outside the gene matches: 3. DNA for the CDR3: TGTGCCAGCTCACTGGGGACAGCAGAGACCCAGTACTTC. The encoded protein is CASSLGTAETQYF.

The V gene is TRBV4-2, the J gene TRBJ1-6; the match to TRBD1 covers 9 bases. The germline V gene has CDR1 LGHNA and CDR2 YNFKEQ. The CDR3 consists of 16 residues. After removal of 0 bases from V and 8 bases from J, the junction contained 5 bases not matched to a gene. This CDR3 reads CASSQDLQGADSPLHF. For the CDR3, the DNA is TGTGCCAGCAGCCAAGATTTACAGGGGGCTGATTCACCCCTCCACTTT.

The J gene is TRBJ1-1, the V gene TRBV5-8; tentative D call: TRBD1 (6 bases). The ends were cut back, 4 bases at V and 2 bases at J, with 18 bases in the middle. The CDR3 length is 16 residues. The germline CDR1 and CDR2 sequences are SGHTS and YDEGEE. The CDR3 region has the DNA TGTGCCAGCAGCAATGGACAGTTAAGGTCAAACACTGAAGCTTTCTTT. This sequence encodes CASSNGQLRSNTEAFF.

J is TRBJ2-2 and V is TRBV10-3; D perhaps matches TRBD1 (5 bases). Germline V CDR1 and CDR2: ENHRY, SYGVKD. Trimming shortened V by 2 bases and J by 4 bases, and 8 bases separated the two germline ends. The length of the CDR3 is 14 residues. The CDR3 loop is CAISEKGATGELFF. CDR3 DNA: TGTGCCATCAGTGAGAAAGGGGCCACCGGGGAGCTGTTTTTT.